This TCR beta chain was observed in a study of metastatic and nonmetastatic thyroid tumors. Overall study context: A comparison of repertoires was made across blood and tumor or nodule tissue from malignant and benign thyroid patients. Study-level points and caveats: Across blood and tumor, TCR beta diversity in malignant thyroid tumors was reportedly significantly higher than in benign nodules.

Original analysis: A distant-metastasis classifier for papillary thyroid cancer was built using CDR3 differences across clinicopathological groups. MiXCR reprocessed the PCR reads for TCRdb. TCRdb's processing, not the authors', yielded these V and J calls. Here the sample spans tens of thousands of clones, around a sixth being singletons. As for this clone: Its antigen is not identified.

Thyroid surgery was preceded by no treatment in any patient. The CDR3 is 13 residues long. Trimming cost V 6 bases and J 5 bases; bases outside gene matches: 5. Germline assignment: CDR1 SQVTM and CDR2 ANQGSEA. V and J are TRBV29-1 and TRBJ1-2, with 11 positions matching TRBD1. The sequence derives from a male donor with papillary thyroid cancer or a benign thyroid nodule (not recorded which). Some clones in this sample may be carry-over from other donors' samples. Material: blood. CDR3 bases: TGCAGCGTGCGGACAGGGGGCATTTATGGCTACACCTTC. As protein: CSVRTGGIYGYTF.